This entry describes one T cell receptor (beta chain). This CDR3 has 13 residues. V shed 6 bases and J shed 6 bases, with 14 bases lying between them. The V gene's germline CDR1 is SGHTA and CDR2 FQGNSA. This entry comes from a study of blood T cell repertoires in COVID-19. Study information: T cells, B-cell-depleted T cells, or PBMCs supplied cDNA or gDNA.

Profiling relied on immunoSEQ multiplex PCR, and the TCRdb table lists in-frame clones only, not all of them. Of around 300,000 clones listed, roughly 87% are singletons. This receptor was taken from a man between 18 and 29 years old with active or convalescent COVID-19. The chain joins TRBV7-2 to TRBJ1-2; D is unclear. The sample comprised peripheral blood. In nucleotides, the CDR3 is TGTGCCAGCAGAACCGAGGGTGGGAATGGCTACACCTTC. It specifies CASRTEGGNGYTF.